This T cell receptor beta chain was identified in a study of T-cell memory formation after mild COVID-19 (dated by TCRdb to the early 2020s). Background for the entire study: Most TCR sequence clusters were specific to one of the two donors. Longitudinal TCRalpha and TCRbeta repertoire sequencing tracked T-cell clones expanding and contracting after mild COVID-19 in two donors. The cohort was made up of two young adult volunteers, one female and one male, who were previously healthy.

Ficoll-Paque density gradient centrifugation was used to isolate PBMCs. Reading the germline V gene gives CDR1 SGHTA and CDR2 FQGNSA. Between the V and J ends, shortened by 2 bases and 0 bases respectively, the junction contains 12 bases. Taken from cysteine to phenylalanine, the CDR3 has 16 residues. Only CDR3 DNA is held: 48 bases, read in frame from base 1. Details on this clonotype: The clone's antigen remains unknown. Base quality data are lacking; no much larger clone is found one base away.

Sequencing was performed on an Illumina NovaSeq 6000. TCRalpha and TCRbeta cDNA libraries were built by 5'RACE with constant-segment primers, adding sample barcodes and unique molecular identifiers. Trizol reagent was used to extract RNA from every sample. Amplification of the libraries took two PCR steps, and the second step added a second sample barcode plus Illumina TruSeq adapters. Sequencing of libraries was performed on an Illumina NovaSeq with 2 x 150 bp paired-end reads. The original pipeline was this. Reads were demultiplexed and collapsed into UMI-guided consensus sequences with migec v1.2.7. With mixcr v2.1.11, UMI consensuses were aligned to TRA and TRB V and J templates and assembled into clonotypes. A clonotype was counted as expanded or contracted only when both edgeR and NoisET called the clonotype significant, with the noise models trained on biological replicates. For edgeR calls, the cutoffs were a false discovery rate-adjusted p below 0.01 and a log2 fold-change threshold of 1. As an exploratory analysis of dynamics, max-normalized trajectories of the 1000 most abundant clonotypes were examined by PCA with hierarchical clustering. Each responding clone was given a CD4 or CD8 phenotype based on the CD4+ and CD8+ repertoires, which had been sequenced separately. TCRdb trimmed public reads at Q25 via fastp, called clones via MiXCR and kept in-frame beta chains. Rows matching on CDR3 protein sequence are summarized as one entry with the most common DNA and genes. What appears here as the V and J calls and clone size reflects TCRdb's work, not the paper's. The sample data list 90,000 to 120,000 distinct CDR3 sequences, and roughly 11% of these were observed just once. The ten largest clones capture more than 35% of the sample.

Study-wide conclusions, independent of this receptor: Some responding clones were detected in pre-infection memory, which suggested that pre-existing cross-reactive memory T cells had joined the SARS-CoV-2 response. The second-wave clones that peaked on day 37 were not confirmed to be SARS-CoV-2 specific. From day 15 to 85, contracting clones showed balanced CD4/CD8 phenotypes, whereas a second wave of clones that expanded from day 15 to 37 leaned towards CD4+. Contracting CD4+ clones appeared mostly in the CM and EM memory subsets, whereas CD8+ clones were enriched in EMRA. Only two mild cases were covered by the study, and larger cohorts that include severe cases with pre-infection samples were considered necessary.

The rearranged chain carries TRBV7-2 and TRBJ2-3, and TRBD1 may be the D gene, going by 6 matching bases. The TCR sequence derives from a man aged 18 to 35 who had mild COVID-19 (a few samples of this study predate the infection). The sample titles of this study are shuffled in the database, so cell type and time point are left out; the donor was told from shared clones. The sample consisted of PBMCs or a T cell subset sorted from them (not recorded which). The DNA reads as follows: TGTGCCAGCAGCTTAAATTGGGGGCCCAGCACAGATACGCAGTATTTT. This yields the protein CASSLNWGPSTDTQYF.